Listed below are T cell receptor beta chains from one sample, sequenced in a study of T cells in Graves' hyperthyroidism and ophthalmopathy. TCRdb recomputed calls from the multiplex PCR reads with MiXCR, one row per CDR3 protein. The data show roughly 700,000 distinct CDR3 sequences, roughly a third seen once. The specimen was blood. The receptors come from a woman in her thirties or forties with Graves' hyperthyroidism. CDR3s include the opening cysteine and the closing phenylalanine or tryptophan. D genes are given only for firm matches. Clone size is shown for a subset of rows, as once, few, many or a class of expanded clone.

size,V,D,J,DNA,CDR3
NA,TRBV7-2,NA,TRBJ1-5,TGTGCCAGCAGCTGTATAAATAGCAATCAGCCCCAGCATTTT,CASSCINSNQPQHF
NA,TRBV15,TRBD2,TRBJ2-4,TGTGCCACCAGAGAGGACGGGGGGAACATTCAGTACTTC,CATREDGGNIQYF
few,TRBV4-1,TRBD1,TRBJ1-4,TGCGCCAGCAGCCAAGAGGGGGACAGCCTTAATGAAAAACTGTTTTTT,CASSQEGDSLNEKLFF
few,TRBV20-1,NA,TRBJ2-5,TGCAGTGCTAGTTCAGCTAACCAAGAGACCCAGTACTTC,CSASSANQETQYF
once,TRBV5-5,NA,TRBJ2-7,TGTGCCAGCAGCTTATACTCCTACGGGCAGTACTTC,CASSLYSYGQYF
NA,TRBV6-6,TRBD2,TRBJ2-5,TGTGCCAGCAGAAACCTAGCGGGAGGGCCAATGGGAGAGACCCAGTACTTC,CASRNLAGGPMGETQYF
many,TRBV2,TRBD1,TRBJ1-1,TGTGCCAGCAGCCTAGGGACAGGTTTTACTGAAGCTTTCTTT,CASSLGTGFTEAFF
NA,TRBV7-2,NA,TRBJ1-1,TGTGCCAGCAGCCCGCGGGACGGCGCTCTGATGAACACTGAAGCTTTCTTT,CASSPRDGALMNTEAFF
NA,TRBV7-6,TRBD2,TRBJ2-2,TGTGCTAGCAGCACCACTAGCGACGGGGGGACCAGGGAGCTGTTTTTT,CASSTTSDGGTRELFF
NA,TRBV12-3/TRBV12-4,NA,TRBJ1-3,TGTGCCAGCAGTTTATGGGGCACTGGAAACAACATATATTTT,CASSLWGTGNNIYF
few,TRBV24-1,TRBD1,TRBJ2-7,TGTGCCACCGGACAGGGGGCAGAAGAGCAGTACTTC,CATGQGAEEQYF
many,TRBV10-1,TRBD1,TRBJ2-5,TGCGCCAGCAGTACCGGGACAGGGACGGAGACCCAGTACTTC,CASSTGTGTETQYF
NA,TRBV20-1,TRBD1,TRBJ1-2,TGCAGTGCTAGAAAACCGGGACAGAACTATGGCTACACCTTC,CSARKPGQNYGYTF
NA,TRBV30,NA,TRBJ2-6,TGTGCCCAGTCTGGGGCCAACGTCCTGACTTTC,CAQSGANVLTF
NA,TRBV20-1,NA,TRBJ2-7,TGCAGTGCTAGAGGTACAGGAAGGCAGGCTGCCTACGAGCAGTACTTC,CSARGTGRQAAYEQYF
NA,TRBV12-3/TRBV12-4,TRBD1,TRBJ1-3,TGTGCCAGCAGTCTCCAGACAGGGGCTGGAAACACCATATATTTT,CASSLQTGAGNTIYF
many,TRBV10-3,NA,TRBJ1-1,TGTGCCATCAGGGACTACAGAAACACTGAAGCTTTCTTT,CAIRDYRNTEAFF
many,TRBV7-2,NA,TRBJ1-5,TGTGCCAGCAGCTTCGGACAGAGCAATCAGCCCCAGCATTTT,CASSFGQSNQPQHF
many,TRBV2,NA,TRBJ2-2,TGTGCCAGCAGTAGGTCTAGCAACACCGGGGAGCTGTTTTTT,CASSRSSNTGELFF
NA,TRBV11-2,TRBD2,TRBJ2-7,TGTGCCAGCAGCTCCGGGACTAGCGGAGCCTACGAGCAGTACTTC,CASSSGTSGAYEQYF
few,TRBV4-1,NA,TRBJ1-5,TGCGCCAGCAGCCAGTTAGGACGTACCACAGGTGGTCAGCCCCAGCATTTT,CASSQLGRTTGGQPQHF
NA,TRBV2,NA,TRBJ2-2,TGTGCCAGCAGTTTTCTCCGAGGCACCGGGGAGCTGTTTTTT,CASSFLRGTGELFF
NA,TRBV10-3,TRBD1,TRBJ1-2,TGTGCCATCAGTGAGGGGCAGGGGGCCATCTATGGCTACACCTTC,CAISEGQGAIYGYTF
NA,TRBV6-5,NA,TRBJ1-1,TGTGCCAGCAGGTACGGGACGGGGGGCCTCACTGAAGCTTTCTTT,CASRYGTGGLTEAFF
NA,TRBV6-5,NA,TRBJ2-5,TGTGCCAGCAGTTACTGGCGGGGCCAAGAGACCCAGTACTTC,CASSYWRGQETQYF
many,TRBV20-1,TRBD1,TRBJ1-5,TGCAGTGCTCTAAGGACAGGGCGATATAGCAATCAGCCCCAGCATTTT,CSALRTGRYSNQPQHF
NA,TRBV28,TRBD1,TRBJ1-3,TGTGCCAGCAGTGCCGCCGGGACAGCCTCTGGAAACACCATATATTTT,CASSAAGTASGNTIYF
once,TRBV6-4,TRBD1,TRBJ2-1,TGTGCCAGCAGTCGACGGACAGGGGATAATGAGCAGTTCTTC,CASSRRTGDNEQFF
NA,TRBV20-1,NA,TRBJ1-3,TGCAGTGCTAGAAGTGACAGCTACTCTGGAAACACCATATATTTT,CSARSDSYSGNTIYF
NA,TRBV4-1,NA,TRBJ1-2,TGCGCCAGCAGCCAAGAGGCGGGGGGCTACACCTTC,CASSQEAGGYTF
many,TRBV11-2,TRBD2,TRBJ2-7,TGTGCCAGCAGCACGACCGGGACTAGCTCCTACGAGCAGTACTTC,CASSTTGTSSYEQYF
NA,TRBV11-2,TRBD2,TRBJ2-7,TGTGCCAGCAGCCGCCGTGGGACTAGCGGGCACTACGAGCAGTACTTC,CASSRRGTSGHYEQYF
many,TRBV7-7,NA,TRBJ1-5,TGTGCCAGCAGCTTAGTCTTCGATCAGCCCCAGCATTTT,CASSLVFDQPQHF
many,TRBV7-2,NA,TRBJ1-1,TGTGCCAGCAGCTTAACGACCTACACTGAAGCTTTCTTT,CASSLTTYTEAFF
few,TRBV20-1,NA,TRBJ2-5,TGCAGTGTGCAGGGAGGAGAGACCCAGTACTTC,CSVQGGETQYF
NA,TRBV27,NA,TRBJ1-6,TGTGCCAGCAGATTTTCCAGGACAGATTTTAATTCACCCCTCCACTTT,CASRFSRTDFNSPLHF
once,TRBV7-9,TRBD1,TRBJ1-2,TGTGCCAGCAGCTTTACGGGACGCCTAAAAGGGGGCTGCACCTTC,CASSFTGRLKGGCTF
few,TRBV7-3,NA,TRBJ1-1,TGTGCCAGCAGCCCCCGGGTAGTCGCTGAAGCTTTCTTT,CASSPRVVAEAFF
many,TRBV10-3,NA,TRBJ1-1,TGTGCCATCAGCCGGGGCGACGGCACTGAAGCTTTCTTT,CAISRGDGTEAFF
NA,TRBV4-3,NA,TRBJ1-3,TGCGCCAGCAGCCAAGATACCGGCCCTGGAAACACCATATATTTT,CASSQDTGPGNTIYF
NA,TRBV2,NA,TRBJ1-1,TGTGCCAGCAGTCCCCCGGGTTTTCGGAACACTGAAGCTTTCTTT,CASSPPGFRNTEAFF
many,TRBV7-2,TRBD1,TRBJ1-6,TGTGCCAGCAGCTACACAGGGGCGATAGGTGGTTCACCCCTCCACTTT,CASSYTGAIGGSPLHF
NA,TRBV3-1,NA,TRBJ1-1,TGTGCCAGCAGCCAAACGGGACAATACACTGAAGCTTTCTTT,CASSQTGQYTEAFF
NA,TRBV6-5,TRBD2,TRBJ2-5,TGTGCCAGCAGTCCCTGGGCGGGAGCGTGGGAGACCCAGTACTTC,CASSPWAGAWETQYF
many,TRBV7-8,NA,TRBJ1-2,TGTGCCACCGCAGGGGTCTTAGTCTATGGCTACACCTTC,CATAGVLVYGYTF
NA,TRBV7-2,NA,TRBJ2-5,TGTGCCAGCAGCGAAATGACAGTTAGCAATCAGCCCCAGTACTTC,CASSEMTVSNQPQYF
NA,TRBV4-3,NA,TRBJ1-4,TGCGCCAGCAGCCAACAGGGTGCAACTAATGAAAAACTGTTTTTT,CASSQQGATNEKLFF
few,TRBV15,NA,TRBJ2-5,TGTGCCACCAGCAGAGATACATTCCAAGAGACCCAGTACTTC,CATSRDTFQETQYF
many,TRBV12-3/TRBV12-4,NA,TRBJ2-7,TGTGCCAGCAGTTTTATCTCCTACGAGCAGTACTTC,CASSFISYEQYF
NA,TRBV20-1,NA,TRBJ1-1,TGCAGTGCTAGAGATGAAGGGACGTTAGGTGAAGCTTTCTTT,CSARDEGTLGEAFF